What follows are 15 T cell receptor beta chains derived from one specimen sequenced in a study of a mutant IDH1 vaccine in newly diagnosed glioma (TCRdb year 2021). Which antigens these TCRs recognize remains unknown. Library method: the immunoSEQ multiplex PCR assay. Sourced from immuneACCESS, this table was stored by TCRdb with only in-frame sequences that have V and J called. A share of the clones is absent; for the studies checked, an unresolved V gene accounts for under half, and the remainder has no known explanation. This sample is represented by about 54,000 clones; under 90% of them were singletons. The ten largest clones take up 4.1% of the sample. The sample's time point, from its label and the paper: week 35, safety follow-up. Each vaccine dose was 300 ug of a 20-mer mutant IDH1 peptide in Montanide, given subcutaneously with topical imiquimod. The sample was PBMCs, taken from a glioma patient whose treatment included an IDH1 peptide vaccine. The receptors stem from a woman between 18 and 29 years old with glioma.

This clone was seen just once. V gene TRBV7-2 combines with J gene TRBJ2-3; D uncertain. Trimming cost V 4 bases and J 6 bases, with 11 bases left between them. Germline values: CDR1 SGHTA, CDR2 FQGNSA. The CDR3 is 13 residues long. The CDR3 reads CASSSGPPDTQYF. The CDR3 nucleotides are TGTGCCAGCAGCTCCGGTCCCCCTGATACGCAGTATTTT.

The gene calls are TRBV7-6 and TRBJ2-3; D is possibly TRBD2 (7 bases). Germline CDR1 SGHVS, CDR2 FNYEAQ. This CDR3 spans 16 amino acids. Deletions cut 1 base from V and 2 bases from J, with 13 bases between. CDR3 protein: CASSLGAGATTDTQYF. The CDR3 DNA sequence: TGTGCCAGCAGCTTAGGGGCGGGGGCCACCACAGATACGCAGTATTTT.

The CDR3 sequence: CASSQGTGVEQYF. CDR3 bases: TGTGCCAGCAGCCAGGGGACAGGGGTTGAGCAGTACTTC. The genes are TRBV14 and TRBJ2-7; TRBD1 matches at 10 bases. This CDR3 comprises 13 residues. Looked up from germline, CDR1 is SGHDN and CDR2 is FVKESK. V dropped 3 bases and J dropped 7; count of bases not matched to a gene: 3.

The chain is built from TRBV10-3 and TRBJ2-7; D remains unclear. This CDR3 is built from 15 residues. The germline V gene encodes CDR1 ENHRY and CDR2 SYGVKD. V was cut by 7 bases and J by 5 bases, with 21 bases left in between. This chain's CDR3 is CAINTGPKFPHEQYF. As DNA, the CDR3 is TGTGCCATCAATACCGGGCCGAAATTTCCCCACGAGCAGTACTTC.

The CDR3 region is CASRGGSSGANVLTF. DNA for the CDR3: TGTGCCAGCAGGGGGGGAAGCTCTGGGGCCAACGTCCTGACTTTC. V usage is TRBV2 and J usage is TRBJ2-6; possible D gene TRBD2, 6 bases. CDR3 size: 15 residues. Trimming shortened V by 6 bases and J by 0 bases, and 9 bases separated the two germline ends. The germline V gene encodes CDR1 SNHLY and CDR2 FYNNEI.

This clone was counted a few times. J is TRBJ2-2 and V is TRBV11-2; unclear D gene. The CDR3 contains 15 residues. V was pared by 1 base and J by 8 bases, with 14 bases between. The germline V gene has CDR1 SGHAT and CDR2 FQNNGV. The CDR3 sequence: CASSLGPNPTGELFF. The CDR3 DNA reads as TGTGCCAGCAGCTTAGGGCCTAACCCTACAGGGGAGCTGTTTTTT.

The chain uses TRBV5-4 and TRBJ1-3; no definite D call. The CDR3 is 14 amino acids. Between the trimmed V and J ends, which lost 4 bases and 0 bases, there was a span of 8 bases. The germline CDR1 and CDR2 sequences are SGHNT and YYREEE (reference sequence). CDR3 in DNA: TGTGCCAGCAGCCCCGGAGGCTCTGGAAACACCATATATTTT. Translation: CASSPGGSGNTIYF. The full variable domain, with the rest looked up from reference TRBV5-4 and TRBJ1-3, is ETGVTQSPTHLIKTRGQQVTLRCSSQSGHNTVSWYQQALGQGPQFIFQYYREEENGRGNFPPRFSGLQFPNYSSELNVNALELDDSALYLCASSPGGSGNTIYFGEGSWLTVV.

The chain joins TRBV6-5 to TRBJ2-3; possibly TRBD1 for D (5 bases). The germline V and J ends were trimmed by 5 bases and 1 base, with 7 bases remaining between them. The CDR3 is 13 residues long. CDR1 is MNHEY, CDR2 SVGAGI, per germline. CDR3 loop: CASSIQGTDTQYF. The CDR3 DNA reads TGTGCCAGCAGTATACAGGGCACAGATACGCAGTATTTT.

This clone was found once. The V and J genes are TRBV5-6 and TRBJ1-3; no clear D gene. Germline loops: CDR1 SGHDT, CDR2 YYEEEE. Trimming stripped 5 bases from V and 0 bases from J, with 15 bases between. This CDR3 is built from 16 residues. CDR3 in amino acids: CASRTRWPSSGNTIYF. The CDR3 coding sequence is TGTGCCAGCAGAACGAGGTGGCCTAGCTCTGGAAACACCATATATTTT. The variable domain in full, with the rest retrieved from reference TRBV5-6 and TRBJ1-3, is DAGVTQSPTHLIKTRGQQVTLRCSPKSGHDTVSWYQQALGQGPQFIFQYYEEEERQRGNFPDRFSGHQFPNYSSELNVNALLLGDSALYLCASRTRWPSSGNTIYFGEGSWLTVV.

The chain combines TRBV11-2 with TRBJ2-5; D remains unclear. This CDR3 spans 13 amino acids. Trimming took 3 bases from V and 1 from J, leaving 6 bases between them. From germline, CDR1 is SGHAT and CDR2 FQNNGV. CDR3 DNA: TGTGCCAGCAGCTTCGGCGGCCAAGAGACCCAGTACTTC. Protein product: CASSFGGQETQYF.

This chain joins TRBV12-5 and TRBJ2-1; 8 bases are shared with TRBD2. Germline lookup yields CDR1 LGHNT and CDR2 FRNRAP. V shed 8 bases and J 8 bases; nucleotides not matched to a gene: 8. The CDR3 runs to 13 residues. The CDR3 DNA sequence: TGTGCTAGTCAACCCGGGGGGGCGGATGAGCAGTTCTTC. Translated: CASQPGGADEQFF.

V gene TRBV21-1 combines with J gene TRBJ1-5; the D call in the table, TRBD1, was not verified against the DNA. TRBV21-1 is flagged as a pseudogene. This CDR3 spans 20 amino acids. The chain's CDR3 is CASSKFPGWGIYVSNQPQHF. CDR3 nucleotide sequence: TGTGCCAGCAGCAAATTTCCAGGGTGGGGTATATATGTAAGCAATCAGCCCCAGCATTTT.

In its sample, this clone was seen a few times. The J gene is TRBJ1-1, the V gene TRBV19; 8 bases agree with TRBD1. J lost 2 bases, V lost 6 bases, and 17 bases had no gene match. Germline V lookup: CDR1 LNHDA, CDR2 SQIVND (reference sequence). This CDR3 is built from 18 residues. The CDR3 nucleotides are TGTGCCAGTAGGGACGGACAGGGAATGGTTGGCCGTAACACTGAAGCTTTCTTT. Protein: CASRDGQGMVGRNTEAFF.

The chain uses TRBV5-5 and TRBJ1-3; tentative D call: TRBD1 (5 bases). V was pared by 3 bases and J by 1 base, with 14 bases between. Per the germline V gene, CDR1 is SGHKS and CDR2 is YYEKEE (reference sequence). This CDR3 has 16 residues. CDR3 in amino acids: CASSWDDLRSGNTIYF. For the CDR3, the DNA is TGTGCCAGCAGCTGGGACGACCTAAGATCTGGAAACACCATATATTTT.

The J gene is TRBJ2-3, the V gene TRBV4-3; maybe TRBD1 (6 bases). The length of the CDR3 is 20 residues. Trimming stripped 0 bases from V and 5 bases from J, with 27 bases between. Germline CDR1 reads LGHNA; CDR2 reads YSLEER. The CDR3 DNA follows: TGCGCCAGCAGCCAAGAAAGGGGGATCGGAGCGGCCTGGAGTGGAGATACGCAGTATTTT. This sequence encodes CASSQERGIGAAWSGDTQYF.